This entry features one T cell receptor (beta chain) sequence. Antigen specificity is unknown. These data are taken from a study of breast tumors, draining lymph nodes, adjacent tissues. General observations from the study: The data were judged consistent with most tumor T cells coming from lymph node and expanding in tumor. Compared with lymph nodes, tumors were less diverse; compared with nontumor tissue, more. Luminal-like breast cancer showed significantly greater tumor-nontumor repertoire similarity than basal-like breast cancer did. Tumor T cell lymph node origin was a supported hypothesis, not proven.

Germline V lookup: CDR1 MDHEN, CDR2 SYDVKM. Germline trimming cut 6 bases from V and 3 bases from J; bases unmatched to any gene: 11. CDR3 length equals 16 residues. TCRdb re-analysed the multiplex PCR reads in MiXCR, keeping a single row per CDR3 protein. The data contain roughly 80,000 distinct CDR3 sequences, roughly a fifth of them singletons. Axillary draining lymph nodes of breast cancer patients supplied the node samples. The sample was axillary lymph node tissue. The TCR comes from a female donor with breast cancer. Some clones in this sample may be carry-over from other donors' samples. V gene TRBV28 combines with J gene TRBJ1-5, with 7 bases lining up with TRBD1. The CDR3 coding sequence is TGTGCCAGCAGAACTTCAGGGGGTTGGAACAATCAGCCCCAGCATTTT. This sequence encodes CASRTSGGWNNQPQHF.